This T cell receptor (beta chain) comes out of a study of shared clonotypes between healthy human individuals. Study information: Sampling drew on donors who were a couple of women and a few men aged 18 to 49.

Points on this clone: What it recognizes is unknown.

CD8 cells classed as naive were CD45RO-negative and positively selected for CCR7, excluding terminally differentiated effector memory CD45RA+ cells. Produced via immunoSEQ multiplex PCR; TCRdb's table is partial and in-frame only. The sample contains around 2,000,000 clones, over 85% of which appear only once. Study-level results: Measured sharing among donors was expected to vary with sequencing depth. The study found roughly 5% of naive CD4 clonotypes shared across several donors. There were few donors, and this limited the genetic and exposure-history diversity represented.

Source material: naive CD8+ T cells sorted from blood. The receptor comes from a man between 18 and 29 years old in good health.

CDR3 bases: TGTGCCAGCGGCCTTGGGGGCAATCAGCCCCAGCATTTT. This translates into CASGLGGNQPQHF. This chain uses TRBV6-6 with TRBJ1-5; D ambiguous. CDR1 and CDR2 (germline): MNHNY, SVGAGI (reference sequence). Trimming took off 8 bases at V and 2 bases at J, with 10 bases between the two ends. CDR3 length equals 13 residues.